The rows below give T cell receptor beta chains drawn from one sample of a study of naive and memory T cell subsets. TCRdb reprocessed the UMI-ligation and nested PCR reads with MiXCR, giving one entry per CDR3 protein. The table has tens of thousands of distinct CDR3 sequences, roughly 9.3% seen once; the top ten hold 0.95% to 1.5%. Sequencing was done on a sample of naive CD8+ T cells from blood. All receptors derive from a human donor in good health. Both conserved end residues are part of each CDR3. Each record gives: J gene, V gene, clone size, D gene, CDR3 protein, CDR3 DNA. A D gene is named only where the DNA matches it firmly. Expanded clones get a size class; other rows say once, few or many, or leave the size out.

>TRBJ2-1|TRBV20-1|many|.
CSAREGSGSYNEQFF
TGCAGTGCTAGAGAGGGAAGCGGATCCTACAATGAGCAGTTCTTC
>TRBJ1-2|TRBV6-5|many|.
CASSTGRGAAPNYGYTF
TGTGCCAGCAGTACCGGACGAGGGGCAGCACCTAACTATGGCTACACCTTC
>TRBJ1-2|TRBV29-1|many|.
CSVPVGGDVGGYTF
TGCAGCGTGCCGGTTGGGGGGGACGTTGGGGGCTACACCTTC
>TRBJ2-3|TRBV12-3/TRBV12-4|.|.
CASSPLGSAYTQYF
TGTGCCAGCAGTCCGCTAGGGTCGGCATATACGCAGTATTTT
>TRBJ1-1|TRBV27|few|.
CASSTQGVGTEAFF
TGTGCCAGCAGTACACAGGGCGTGGGCACTGAAGCTTTCTTT
>TRBJ2-7|TRBV20-1|few|.
CSARWQYSYEQYF
TGCAGTGCTAGGTGGCAGTACTCCTACGAGCAGTACTTC
>TRBJ2-7|TRBV20-1|many|.
CSARSPLSTGVYEQYF
TGCAGTGCTAGAAGCCCCCTGTCTACGGGAGTCTACGAGCAGTACTTC
>TRBJ1-5|TRBV27|few|.
CASSKGGYSNQPQHF
TGTGCCAGCAGTAAGGGGGGTTATAGCAATCAGCCCCAGCATTTT
>TRBJ2-7|TRBV12-3/TRBV12-4|.|.
CASSLRAGVYEQYF
TGTGCCAGCAGTTTACGAGCAGGGGTCTACGAGCAGTACTTC
>TRBJ2-5|TRBV7-7|many|.
CASSSVVGVQETQYF
TGTGCCAGCAGCTCGGTCGTCGGGGTCCAAGAGACCCAGTACTTC
>TRBJ1-5|TRBV12-5|few|.
CASQGFLNQPQHF
TGTGCTAGTCAGGGGTTCCTCAATCAGCCCCAGCATTTT
>TRBJ2-3|TRBV7-9|.|.
CASSPEGDWPRDTQYF
TGTGCCAGCAGCCCTGAGGGGGATTGGCCGAGAGATACGCAGTATTTT
>TRBJ1-1|TRBV29-1|few|.
CSVEEGERFTEAFF
TGCAGCGTTGAAGAGGGCGAGAGGTTTACTGAAGCTTTCTTT
>TRBJ2-1|TRBV30|once|.
CAWSGTIPEQFF
TGTGCCTGGAGTGGAACTATACCTGAGCAGTTCTTC
>TRBJ1-1|TRBV30|.|.
CAWINTEAFF
TGTGCCTGGATTAACACTGAAGCTTTCTTT
>TRBJ1-6|TRBV29-1|.|.
CSVVEGNSPLHF
TGCAGCGTTGTGGAGGGTAATTCACCCCTCCACTTT
>TRBJ2-1|TRBV9|.|.
CASSPGAVGTHEQFF
TGTGCCAGCAGCCCGGGGGCCGTCGGCACGCATGAGCAGTTCTTC
>TRBJ2-1|TRBV11-3|many|TRBD1
CASSLETGNNEQFF
TGTGCCAGCAGCTTAGAGACAGGGAACAATGAGCAGTTCTTC
>TRBJ2-2|TRBV3-1|many|TRBD2
CASSQVAGSSIGELFF
TGTGCCAGCAGCCAAGTAGCGGGAAGCTCTATCGGGGAGCTGTTTTTT
>TRBJ1-1|TRBV7-9|few|.
CASSLDNRAQGTEAFF
TGTGCCAGCAGCTTAGACAACAGGGCACAGGGCACTGAAGCTTTCTTT
>TRBJ2-5|TRBV10-2|many|.
CASSSNREETQYF
TGCGCCAGCAGCTCGAACAGGGAAGAGACCCAGTACTTC
>TRBJ2-1|TRBV9|.|TRBD2
CASSPAGANEQFF
TGTGCCAGCAGCCCCGCGGGAGCCAATGAGCAGTTCTTC
>TRBJ2-1|TRBV27|.|.
CASSLSFTNEQFF
TGTGCCAGCAGTTTATCATTCACCAATGAGCAGTTCTTC
>TRBJ2-7|TRBV29-1|few|TRBD2
CSVEDGVAGEYEQYF
TGCAGCGTTGAAGACGGAGTAGCGGGGGAGTACGAGCAGTACTTC
>TRBJ1-1|TRBV27|.|TRBD1
CASSPRQGAAEAFF
TGTGCCAGCAGTCCCCGACAGGGGGCCGCTGAAGCTTTCTTT
>TRBJ1-1|TRBV24-1|few|TRBD1
CATSDLGNQGVAFF
TGTGCCACCAGTGATTTAGGGAATCAGGGGGTTGCTTTCTTT
>TRBJ2-4|TRBV12-3/TRBV12-4|many|.
CASRLRQIKNIQYF
TGTGCCAGCAGGCTAAGACAAATCAAAAACATTCAGTACTTC
>TRBJ2-1|TRBV7-9|few|.
CASSLGAWGERGNEQFF
TGTGCCAGCAGCTTAGGGGCTTGGGGGGAACGGGGCAATGAGCAGTTCTTC
>TRBJ2-5|TRBV6-5|many|TRBD1
CASGTGGETQYF
TGTGCCAGCGGCACAGGGGGTGAGACCCAGTACTTC
>TRBJ1-3|TRBV3-1|.|.
CASSQVGDKLTIYF
TGTGCCAGCAGCCAAGTGGGAGACAAGCTCACCATATATTTT
>TRBJ2-3|TRBV6-1|.|.
CASSDWGSITDTQYF
TGTGCCAGCAGTGATTGGGGCAGTATCACAGATACGCAGTATTTT
>TRBJ2-2|TRBV7-9|.|.
CASSAMTGPPRGELFF
TGTGCCAGCAGCGCGATGACAGGACCTCCGAGGGGGGAGCTGTTTTTT
>TRBJ2-6|TRBV11-2|.|.
CASSLGYKAGANVLTF
TGTGCCAGCAGCTTAGGGTACAAGGCTGGGGCCAACGTCCTGACTTTC
>TRBJ2-7|TRBV7-2|few|TRBD2
CASSLALAGDLSYEQYF
TGTGCCAGCAGCTTAGCGCTAGCGGGAGACCTCTCCTACGAGCAGTACTTC
>TRBJ2-3|TRBV12-3/TRBV12-4|.|.
CASTVGTWGPDTQYF
TGTGCCAGCACCGTCGGGACCTGGGGACCAGATACGCAGTATTTT
>TRBJ2-7|TRBV4-1|many|.
CASSQSPYEQYF
TGCGCCAGCAGCCAATCTCCGTACGAGCAGTACTTC
>TRBJ2-7|TRBV5-5|few|.
CASSLGHSSYEQYF
TGTGCCAGCAGCTTGGGACACAGCTCCTACGAGCAGTACTTC